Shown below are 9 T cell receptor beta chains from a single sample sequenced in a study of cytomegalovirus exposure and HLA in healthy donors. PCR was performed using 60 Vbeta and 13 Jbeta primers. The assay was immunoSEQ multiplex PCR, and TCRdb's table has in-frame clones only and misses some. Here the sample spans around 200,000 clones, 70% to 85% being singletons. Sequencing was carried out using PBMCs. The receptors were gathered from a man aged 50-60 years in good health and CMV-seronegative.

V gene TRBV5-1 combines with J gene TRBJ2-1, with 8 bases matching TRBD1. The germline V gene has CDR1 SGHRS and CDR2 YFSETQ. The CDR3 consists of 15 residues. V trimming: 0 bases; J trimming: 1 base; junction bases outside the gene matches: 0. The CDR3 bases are TGCGCCAGCAGCTTGGGACAGGGGTCCTACAATGAGCAGTTCTTC. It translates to CASSLGQGSYNEQFF.

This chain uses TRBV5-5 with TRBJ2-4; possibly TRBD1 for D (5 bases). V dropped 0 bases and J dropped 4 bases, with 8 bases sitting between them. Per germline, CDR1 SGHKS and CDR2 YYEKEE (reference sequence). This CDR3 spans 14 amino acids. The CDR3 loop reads CASSLAGAKNIQYF. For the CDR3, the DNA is TGTGCCAGCAGCTTGGCTGGGGCTAAAAACATTCAGTACTTC.

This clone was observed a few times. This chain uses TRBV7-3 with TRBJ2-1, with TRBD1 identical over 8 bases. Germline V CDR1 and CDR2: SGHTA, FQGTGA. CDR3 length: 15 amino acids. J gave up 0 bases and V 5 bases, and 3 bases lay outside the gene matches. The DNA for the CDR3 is TGTGCCAGCAGCCGAGACAGGGGCTCCTACAATGAGCAGTTCTTC. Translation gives CASSRDRGSYNEQFF.

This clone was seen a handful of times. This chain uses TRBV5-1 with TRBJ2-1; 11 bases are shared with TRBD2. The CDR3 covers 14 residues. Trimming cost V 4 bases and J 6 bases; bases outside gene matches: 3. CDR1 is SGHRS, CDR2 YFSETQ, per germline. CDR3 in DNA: TGCGCCAGCAGCCAGGGGACTAGCGGCAATGAGCAGTTCTTC. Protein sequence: CASSQGTSGNEQFF.

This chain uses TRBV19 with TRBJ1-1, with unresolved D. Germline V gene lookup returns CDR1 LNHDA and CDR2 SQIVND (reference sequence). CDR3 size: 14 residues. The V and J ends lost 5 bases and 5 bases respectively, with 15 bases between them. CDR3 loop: CASSAARRTTEAFF. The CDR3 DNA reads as TGTGCCAGTAGTGCAGCCCGACGGACTACTGAAGCTTTCTTT.

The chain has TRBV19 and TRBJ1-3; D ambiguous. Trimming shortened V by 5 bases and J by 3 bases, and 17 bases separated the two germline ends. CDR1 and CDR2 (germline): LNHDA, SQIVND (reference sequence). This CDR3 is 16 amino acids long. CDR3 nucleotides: TGTGCCAGTAGTCCCGCTGGTAGCGGAATTGGAAACACCATATATTTT. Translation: CASSPAGSGIGNTIYF.

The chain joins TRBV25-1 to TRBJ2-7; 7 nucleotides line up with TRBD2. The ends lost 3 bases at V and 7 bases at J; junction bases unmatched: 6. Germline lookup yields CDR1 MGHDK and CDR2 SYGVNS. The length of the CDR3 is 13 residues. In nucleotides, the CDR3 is TGTGCCAGCAGTGAGGGTGGGGGGGAAGAGCAGTACTTC. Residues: CASSEGGGEEQYF.

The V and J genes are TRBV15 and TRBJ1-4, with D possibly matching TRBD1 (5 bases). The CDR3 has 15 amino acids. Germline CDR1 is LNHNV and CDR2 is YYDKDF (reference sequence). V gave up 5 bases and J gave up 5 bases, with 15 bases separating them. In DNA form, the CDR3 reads TGTGCCACCAGCCCAGGTGGGGGACTAAATGAAAAACTGTTTTTT. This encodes CATSPGGGLNEKLFF. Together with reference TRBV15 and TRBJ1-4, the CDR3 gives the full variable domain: DAMVIQNPRYQVTQFGKPVTLSCSQTLNHNVMYWYQQKSSQAPKLLFHYYDKDFNNEADTPDNFQSRRPNTSFCFLDIRSPGLGDTAMYLCATSPGGGLNEKLFFGSGTQLSVL.

In DNA, the CDR3 is TGTGCCAGCAGTGTCGACAGGGATCAGCCCCAGCATTTT. It is translated as CASSVDRDQPQHF. The rearrangement joins TRBV6-1 to TRBJ1-5; 7 nucleotides line up with TRBD1. This CDR3 contains 13 residues. V lost 4 bases to trimming and J lost 5 bases; unmatched junction nucleotides: 2. Germline V gives CDR1 MNHNS, CDR2 SASEGT.